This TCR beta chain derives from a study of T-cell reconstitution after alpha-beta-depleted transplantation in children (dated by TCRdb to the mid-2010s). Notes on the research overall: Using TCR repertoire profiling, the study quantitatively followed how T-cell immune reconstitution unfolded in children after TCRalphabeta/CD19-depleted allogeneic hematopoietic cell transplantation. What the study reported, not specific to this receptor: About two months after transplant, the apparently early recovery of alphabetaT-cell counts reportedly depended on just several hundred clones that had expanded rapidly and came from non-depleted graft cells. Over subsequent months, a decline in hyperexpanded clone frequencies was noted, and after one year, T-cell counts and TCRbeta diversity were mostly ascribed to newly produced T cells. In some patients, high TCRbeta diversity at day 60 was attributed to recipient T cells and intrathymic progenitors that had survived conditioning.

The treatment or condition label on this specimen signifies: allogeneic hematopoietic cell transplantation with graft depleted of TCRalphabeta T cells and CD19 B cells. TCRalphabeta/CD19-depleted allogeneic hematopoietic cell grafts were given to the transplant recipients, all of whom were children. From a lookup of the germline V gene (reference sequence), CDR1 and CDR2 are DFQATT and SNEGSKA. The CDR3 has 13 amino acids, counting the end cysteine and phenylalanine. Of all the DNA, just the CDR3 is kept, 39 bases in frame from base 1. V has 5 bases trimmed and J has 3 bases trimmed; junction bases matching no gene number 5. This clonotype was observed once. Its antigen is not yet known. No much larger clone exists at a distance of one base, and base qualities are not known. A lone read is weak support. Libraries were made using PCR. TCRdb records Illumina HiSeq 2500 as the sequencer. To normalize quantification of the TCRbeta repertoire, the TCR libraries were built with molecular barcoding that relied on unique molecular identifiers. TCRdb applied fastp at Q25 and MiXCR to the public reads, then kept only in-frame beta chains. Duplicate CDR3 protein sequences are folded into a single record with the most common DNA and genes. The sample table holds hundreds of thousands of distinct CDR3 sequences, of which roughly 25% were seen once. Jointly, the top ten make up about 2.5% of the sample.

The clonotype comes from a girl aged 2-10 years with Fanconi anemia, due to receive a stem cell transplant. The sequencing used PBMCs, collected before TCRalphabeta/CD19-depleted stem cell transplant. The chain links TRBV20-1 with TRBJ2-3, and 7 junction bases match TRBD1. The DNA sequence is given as TGCAGTGCTTCTCGGGGACAGACAGATACGCAGTATTTT. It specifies CSASRGQTDTQYF.